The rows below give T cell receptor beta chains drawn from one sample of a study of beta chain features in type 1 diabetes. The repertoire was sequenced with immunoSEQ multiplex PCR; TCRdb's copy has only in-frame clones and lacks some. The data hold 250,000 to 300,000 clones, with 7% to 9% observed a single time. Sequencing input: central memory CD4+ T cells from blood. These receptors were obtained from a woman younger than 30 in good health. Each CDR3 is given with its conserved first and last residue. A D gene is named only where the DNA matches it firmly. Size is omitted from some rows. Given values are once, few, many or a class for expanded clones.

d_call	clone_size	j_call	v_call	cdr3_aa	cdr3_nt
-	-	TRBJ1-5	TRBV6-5	CASSPTAYNQPQHF	TGTGCCAGCAGCCCGACGGCCTACAATCAGCCCCAGCATTTT
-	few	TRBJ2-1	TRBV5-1	CASSRIAQGNEQFF	TGCGCCAGCAGCCGCATAGCGCAAGGCAATGAGCAGTTCTTC
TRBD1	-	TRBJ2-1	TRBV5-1	CASSLAPGTGQYNEQFF	TGCGCCAGCAGCTTGGCTCCCGGGACAGGGCAGTACAATGAGCAGTTCTTC
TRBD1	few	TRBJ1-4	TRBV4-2	CASSQDRTGNEKLFF	TGTGCCAGCAGCCAAGATCGGACAGGAAATGAAAAACTGTTTTTT
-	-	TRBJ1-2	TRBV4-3	CASSQMGARYGYTF	TGCGCCAGCAGCCAAATGGGGGCGCGTTATGGCTACACCTTC
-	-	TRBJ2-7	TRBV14	CASSLGGTSRSGEQYF	TGTGCCAGCAGCCTCGGGGGGACAAGCCGTTCGGGCGAGCAGTACTTC
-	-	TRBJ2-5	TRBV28	CASKPGAGYQETQYF	TGTGCCAGCAAACCCGGGGCAGGCTACCAAGAGACCCAGTACTTC
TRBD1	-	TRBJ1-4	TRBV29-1	CSVGTGSGMNGKLFF	TGCAGCGTGGGGACAGGGAGTGGTATGAACGGAAAACTGTTTTTT
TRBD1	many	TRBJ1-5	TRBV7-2	CASSLAPGGVEHF	TGTGCCAGCAGCTTAGCCCCAGGGGGCGTTGAGCATTTT
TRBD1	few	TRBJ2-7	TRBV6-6	CASSKDRAGPYEQYF	TGTGCCAGCTCAAAGGACAGGGCCGGACCCTACGAGCAGTACTTC
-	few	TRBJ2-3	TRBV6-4	CASSAGGPAQYF	TGTGCCAGCAGCGCAGGGGGGCCGGCGCAGTATTTT
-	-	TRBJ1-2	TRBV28	CASSLLSPIYGYTF	TGTGCCAGCAGCCTGCTGAGCCCCATCTATGGCTACACCTTC
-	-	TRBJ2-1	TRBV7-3	CASSLMGATNEQFF	TGTGCCAGCAGCTTAATGGGTGCTACCAATGAGCAGTTCTTC
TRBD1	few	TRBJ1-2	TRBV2	CASSPGQANYGYTF	TGTGCCAGCAGCCCGGGACAGGCTAACTATGGCTACACCTTC
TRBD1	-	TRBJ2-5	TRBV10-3	CAIRSDRGQETQYF	TGTGCCATCAGATCCGACAGGGGTCAAGAGACCCAGTACTTC
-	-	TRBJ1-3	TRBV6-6	CASSSGGNTIYF	TGTGCCAGCAGTTCTGGCGGAAACACCATATATTTT
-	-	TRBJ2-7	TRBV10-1	CASSEGRQSYEQYF	TGCGCCAGCAGTGAAGGAAGACAAAGCTACGAGCAGTACTTC
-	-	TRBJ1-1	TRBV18	CASSPGGASMNTEAFF	TGTGCCAGCTCACCGGGCGGGGCTTCGATGAACACTGAAGCTTTCTTT
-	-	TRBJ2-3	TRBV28	CASNPSTDTQYF	TGTGCCAGCAACCCCAGCACAGATACGCAGTATTTT
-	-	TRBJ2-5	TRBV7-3	CASSSLWGPPDQETQYF	TGTGCCAGCAGCTCCCTGTGGGGACCGCCGGACCAAGAGACCCAGTACTTC
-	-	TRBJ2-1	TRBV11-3	CASSLSFAGTRQFF	TGTGCCAGCAGCTTATCATTCGCGGGAACCCGACAGTTCTTC
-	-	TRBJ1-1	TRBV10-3	CAISKQGNTEAFF	TGTGCCATCAGTAAACAGGGAAACACTGAAGCTTTCTTT
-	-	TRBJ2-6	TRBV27	CASSLSSSPSGANVLTF	TGTGCCAGCAGTTTAAGCAGTTCCCCCTCTGGGGCCAACGTCCTGACTTTC
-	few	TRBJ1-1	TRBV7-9	CASSSQGSTEAFF	TGTGCCAGCAGCTCCCAGGGGAGCACTGAAGCTTTCTTT
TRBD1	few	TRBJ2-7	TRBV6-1	CASRHRDRGTYEQYF	TGTGCCAGCAGACACCGGGACAGGGGCACCTACGAGCAGTACTTC
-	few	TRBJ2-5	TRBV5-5	CASSLYSGQETQYF	TGTGCCAGCAGCTTGTATAGCGGCCAAGAGACCCAGTACTTC
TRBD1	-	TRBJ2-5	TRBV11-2	CASSPRQGAEETQYF	TGTGCCAGCAGCCCGAGACAGGGGGCAGAGGAGACCCAGTACTTC
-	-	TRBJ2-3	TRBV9	CASSVSTRVSDTQYF	TGTGCCAGCAGCGTTTCGACCAGAGTTTCAGATACGCAGTATTTT
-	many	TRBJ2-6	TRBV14	CALDPRSGANVLTF	TGTGCCCTGGACCCCCGCTCTGGGGCCAACGTCCTGACTTTC
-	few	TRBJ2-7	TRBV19	CASSIPGFYEQYF	TGTGCCAGTAGTATCCCCGGGTTCTACGAGCAGTACTTC
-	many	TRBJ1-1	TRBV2	CASSEGTGNTEAFF	TGTGCCAGCAGTGAAGGGACGGGAAACACTGAAGCTTTCTTT
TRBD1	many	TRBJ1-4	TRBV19	CASSPSGQGEVKLFF	TGTGCCAGTAGCCCGTCGGGACAGGGTGAGGTAAAACTGTTTTTT
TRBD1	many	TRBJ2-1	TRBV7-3	CASSYSGTGGGYEQFF	TGTGCCAGCAGCTACTCCGGGACAGGGGGAGGGTATGAGCAGTTCTTC
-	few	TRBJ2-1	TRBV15	CATSRALRGGGWGNEQFF	TGTGCCACCAGCAGAGCCCTCCGGGGTGGGGGCTGGGGGAATGAGCAGTTCTTC
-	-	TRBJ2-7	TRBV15	CAVQTSLGSVGLGEQYF	TGTGCCGTCCAGACATCCCTAGGTTCCGTTGGGCTTGGGGAGCAGTACTTC
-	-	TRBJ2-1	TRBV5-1	CASSKESSYNEQFF	TGCGCCAGCAGCAAGGAAAGCTCCTACAATGAGCAGTTCTTC
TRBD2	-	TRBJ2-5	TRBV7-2	CASSLGAASGYQETQYF	TGTGCCAGCAGCTTAGGCGCGGCTAGCGGGTACCAAGAGACCCAGTACTTC
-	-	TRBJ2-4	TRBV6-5	CASSYGIAKNIQYF	TGTGCCAGCAGTTATGGGATAGCCAAAAACATTCAGTACTTC
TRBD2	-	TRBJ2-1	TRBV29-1	CSARPGLALSYNEQFF	TGCAGCGCCCGACCGGGACTAGCCCTATCCTACAATGAGCAGTTCTTC
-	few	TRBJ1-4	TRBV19	CASTLDGYEKLFF	TGTGCCAGTACCCTGGACGGGTACGAAAAACTGTTTTTT
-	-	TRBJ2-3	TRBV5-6	CASSFSDRDADTQYF	TGTGCCAGCAGCTTTTCGGACAGAGACGCGGATACGCAGTATTTT
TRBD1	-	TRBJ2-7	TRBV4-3	CASSRGTGSYEQYF	TGCGCCAGCAGCCGTGGGACAGGTTCCTACGAGCAGTACTTC
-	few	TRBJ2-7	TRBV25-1	CASSELEGAYEQYF	TGTGCCAGCAGTGAATTAGAAGGGGCCTACGAGCAGTACTTC
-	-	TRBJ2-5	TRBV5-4	CASRAGFQETQYF	TGTGCCAGCAGAGCAGGATTCCAAGAGACCCAGTACTTC
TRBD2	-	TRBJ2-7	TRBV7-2	CASSISRGDEQYF	TGTGCCAGCAGCATTAGTCGGGGGGACGAGCAGTACTTC
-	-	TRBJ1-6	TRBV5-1	CASKDSGTEYSPLHF	TGCGCCAGCAAGGACTCAGGGACGGAGTATTCACCCCTCCACTTT
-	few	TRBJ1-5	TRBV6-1	CASTYEGDQPQHF	TGTGCCAGCACCTACGAGGGGGATCAGCCCCAGCATTTT
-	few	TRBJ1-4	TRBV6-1	CAISEGQPTNEKLFF	TGTGCCATCAGTGAAGGGCAGCCAACTAATGAAAAACTGTTTTTT
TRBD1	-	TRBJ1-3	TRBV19	CAARDRAGPGNTIYF	TGTGCCGCCCGGGACAGGGCTGGGCCTGGAAACACCATATATTTT
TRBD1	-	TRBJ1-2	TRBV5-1	CASSFTGDYGYTF	TGCGCCAGCAGCTTTACAGGGGACTATGGCTACACCTTC
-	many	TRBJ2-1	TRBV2	CASNPSTSPSNNEQFF	TGTGCCAGCAACCCTTCGACTAGTCCTAGCAACAATGAGCAGTTCTTC
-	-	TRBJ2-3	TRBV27	CASSSIKGGFYTDTQYF	TGTGCCAGCAGCTCTATTAAAGGGGGGTTTTATACAGATACGCAGTATTTT
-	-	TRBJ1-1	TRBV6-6	CASSYSPNMNTEAFF	TGTGCCAGCAGTTACTCCCCTAATATGAACACTGAAGCTTTCTTT
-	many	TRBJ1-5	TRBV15	CATSPDGAGINQPQHF	TGTGCCACCAGCCCTGATGGGGCAGGCATCAATCAGCCCCAGCATTTT
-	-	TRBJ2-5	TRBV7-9	CASRPTNTGETQYF	TGTGCCAGCAGACCGACTAACACGGGAGAGACCCAGTACTTC
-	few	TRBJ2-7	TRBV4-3	CASSQGVFETTITYEQYF	TGCGCCAGCAGCCAGGGGGTGTTCGAGACTACGATAACCTACGAGCAGTACTTC